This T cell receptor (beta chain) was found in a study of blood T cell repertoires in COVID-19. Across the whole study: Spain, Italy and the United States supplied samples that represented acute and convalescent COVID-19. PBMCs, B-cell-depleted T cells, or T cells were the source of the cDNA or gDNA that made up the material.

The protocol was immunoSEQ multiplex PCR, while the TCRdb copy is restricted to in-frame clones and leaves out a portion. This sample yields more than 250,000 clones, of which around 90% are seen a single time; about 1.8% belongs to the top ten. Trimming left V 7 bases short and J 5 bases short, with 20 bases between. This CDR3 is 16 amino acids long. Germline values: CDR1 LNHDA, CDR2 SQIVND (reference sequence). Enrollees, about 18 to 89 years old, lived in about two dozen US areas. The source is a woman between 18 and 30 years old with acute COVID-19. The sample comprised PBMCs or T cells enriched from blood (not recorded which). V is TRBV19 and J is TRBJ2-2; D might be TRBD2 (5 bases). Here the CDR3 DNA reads TGTGCCAGTATATCGCCCGCGCGCCGGGGAACCGGGGAGCTGTTTTTT. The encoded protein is CASISPARRGTGELFF. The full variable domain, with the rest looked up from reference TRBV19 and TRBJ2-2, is DGGITQSPKYLFRKEGQNVTLSCEQNLNHDAMYWYRQDPGQGLRLIYYSQIVNDFQKGDIAEGYSVSREKKESFPLTVTSAQKNPTAFYLCASISPARRGTGELFFGEGSRLTVL.